Presented here are 19 T cell receptor beta chains from one specimen sequenced in a study of molecular identifiers for immune sequencing clone quantification. TCRdb independently ran MiXCR on the PCR reads; one entry per CDR3 protein. Here the sample spans under 650,000 distinct CDR3 sequences, roughly 21% being singletons. The sample was naive CD8+ T cells from blood, with Jurkat cell RNA spiked in. Subset denoted: FACS-sorted CD8+CD4-CCR7+CD45RA+ naive T cells. All receptors come from a human donor in good health. Some libraries in this study had Jurkat cell RNA spiked in.

To note about this clonotype: This clone may be a read error of a much larger clone one base away. The chain uses TRBV5-6 and TRBJ1-3; 10 bases align to TRBD1. Germline V gene lookup returns CDR1 SGHDT and CDR2 YYEEEE. With 1 base clipped from V and 8 bases from J, the junction kept 18 bases outside the gene matches. The CDR3 contains 19 residues. The CDR3 DNA follows: TGTGCCAGCAGCTTGATCCGGGACAGGGGCATCAACGGGGGAGACACCATATATTTT. Protein: CASSLIRDRGINGGDTIYF.

This chain uses TRBV4-3 with TRBJ2-1; TRBD2 matches at 11 bases. The trim removed 0 bases at V and 8 bases at J, leaving 6 bases unmatched. The CDR3 has 16 amino acids. The germline CDR1 and CDR2 sequences are LGHNA and YSLEER. The CDR3 region has the DNA TGCGCCAGCAGCCAAGAAATAGCGGGGGGGCCCGATGAGCAGTTCTTC. Its protein product is CASSQEIAGGPDEQFF.

This clonotype came up a few times. This chain joins TRBV18 and TRBJ2-7; D is unclear. The V gene lost 0 bases and the J gene lost 7 bases, with 10 bases spanning the gap. CDR1 is KGHSH, CDR2 LQKENI, per germline. CDR3 size: 13 residues. For the CDR3, the DNA is TGTGCCAGCTCACCACCCCTCTCGGAGGAGCAGTACTTC. This translates into CASSPPLSEEQYF.

This clonotype appeared many times. The chain uses TRBV14 and TRBJ2-7; D is perhaps TRBD2 (6 bases). CDR1 is SGHDN and CDR2 is FVKESK in the germline V gene. Between the trimmed V and J ends, which lost 1 base and 4 bases, there was a span of 17 bases. The CDR3 has 16 amino acids. In nucleotides, the CDR3 is TGTGCCAGCAGCCAAGTATCAGGCCCGACTAGTTACGAGCAGTACTTC. It specifies CASSQVSGPTSYEQYF.

As concerns this clonotype: This is likely a read error, given that the CDR3 carries no conserved phenylalanine or tryptophan at its end. This chain joins TRBV27 and TRBJ2-7; D is possibly TRBD2 (6 bases). Trimming cost V 6 bases and J 2 bases, with 17 bases left between them. This CDR3 region has 15 residues. Germline CDR1 is MNHEY and CDR2 is SMNVEV (reference sequence). CDR3 sequence: CASSRVGDWAYEQYL. For the CDR3, the DNA is TGTGCCAGCAGCCGAGTTGGGGACTGGGCCTACGAGCAGTACCTC.

This clonotype was recorded at least ten times. The chain carries TRBV7-9 and TRBJ1-1, with D maybe TRBD1 (5 bases). The V and J ends lost 6 bases and 11 bases respectively, with 13 bases between them. The CDR3 contains 11 residues. Germline V CDR1 and CDR2: SEHNR, FQNEAQ (reference sequence). The CDR3 DNA sequence: TGTGCCAGCAGACAAGGGGACCGGGCTTTCTTT. Translation gives CASRQGDRAFF.

V gene TRBV5-1 combines with J gene TRBJ2-7, with D perhaps matching TRBD1 or TRBD2 (5 bases each). Trimming took off 7 bases at V and 6 bases at J, with 14 bases between the two ends. From germline, CDR1 is SGHRS and CDR2 YFSETQ. The CDR3 spans 12 residues. The CDR3 loop is CASGGTSGEQYF. CDR3 in DNA: TGCGCCAGCGGGGGAACAAGCGGCGAGCAGTACTTC.

This clonotype was detected a few times. For the CDR3, the DNA is TGTGCCAGCAGCGTAACTGGGGACTATAATTCACCCCTCCACTTT. It yields the protein CASSVTGDYNSPLHF. This chain joins TRBV9 and TRBJ1-6, with D unresolved. The V and J ends lost 1 base and 3 bases respectively, with 8 bases between them. The CDR3 is made up of 15 amino acids. The germline V gene has CDR1 SGDLS and CDR2 YYNGEE.

This clonotype was observed many times. A clone one base away is much larger, so this may be a read error. The chain uses TRBV4-3 and TRBJ2-7, with D unresolved. The V end lost 2 bases, the J end lost 3 bases, and 8 bases lay between the germline ends. The CDR3 spans 13 residues. Germline V gene data show CDR1 as LGHNA and CDR2 as YSLEER. The CDR3 region has the DNA TGCGCCAGCAGCCAATATACGGGCTACGAGCAGTACTTC. Amino acids: CASSQYTGYEQYF.

This clonotype was counted at least ten times. This chain links TRBV5-6 with TRBJ2-7, with TRBD2 matching 9 bases. This CDR3 is built from 14 residues. V shed 3 bases, J shed 6 bases, and the junction held 7 bases outside the gene matches. Germline V lookup: CDR1 SGHDT, CDR2 YYEEEE. CDR3 region: CASSWGASGAEQYF. For the CDR3, the DNA is TGTGCCAGCAGCTGGGGGGCTAGCGGGGCCGAGCAGTACTTC.

This clonotype appeared a single time. This may arise from a read error, as a much more abundant clone is one base away. This chain links TRBV15 with TRBJ2-7; 10 nucleotides match TRBD2. The CDR3 consists of 15 residues. Germline CDR1 is LNHNV and CDR2 is YYDKDF (reference sequence). The CDR3 DNA reads as TGTGCCACCGGCAGCGGGACTAGCGCCTCCTACGAGCAGTACTTC. Amino acids: CATGSGTSASYEQYF.

As concerns this clonotype: This may arise from a read error, as a much more abundant clone is one base away. CDR3 coding DNA: TGCGCCAGCAGCGACCAGAGTTACAATCAGCCCCAGCATTTT. It encodes CASSDQSYNQPQHF. This sequence joins TRBV4-1 and TRBJ1-5, with D unclear. CDR3 length: 14 residues. Trimming left V 5 bases short and J 3 bases short, with 11 bases between. CDR1 is MGHRA and CDR2 is YSYEKL in the germline V gene.

The genes are TRBV5-6 and TRBJ2-1, with 9 bases identical to TRBD1. This CDR3 has 15 residues. Germline lookup yields CDR1 SGHDT and CDR2 YYEEEE. J lost 6 bases, V lost 0 bases, and 4 bases had no gene match. This chain's CDR3 is CASSLGGTGPNEQFF. The CDR3 nucleotides read TGTGCCAGCAGCTTGGGAGGGACAGGGCCCAATGAGCAGTTCTTC.

This clonotype was counted a few times. CDR3 sequence reads: CASSLTGTARNGYTF. As DNA, the CDR3 is TGTGCCAGCAGCTTAACCGGGACGGCGAGGAATGGCTACACCTTC. This chain links TRBV7-9 with TRBJ1-2, with a possible D match to TRBD1 (5 bases). CDR1 and CDR2 (germline): SEHNR, FQNEAQ (reference sequence). The CDR3 totals 15 residues. V lost 2 bases, J lost 6 bases, and 16 bases lay in between.

Ten or more counts support this clonotype. This chain connects TRBV12-3 or TRBV12-4 to TRBJ2-3; D remains ambiguous. The CDR3 is 16 amino acids. The V end was cut by 1 base, the J end by 0 bases, with 11 bases between. The CDR3 protein is CASSLGIQISTDTQYF. The CDR3, as DNA: TGTGCCAGCAGTTTAGGGATCCAGATTAGCACAGATACGCAGTATTTT.

This clonotype was counted once. A read error is possible here, since a much larger clone lies one base away. The V call is TRBV19, the J call TRBJ2-7, with a weak D call TRBD2 (5 bases). Germline V lookup: CDR1 LNHDA, CDR2 SQIVND (reference sequence). The length of the CDR3 is 17 residues. The CDR3 is CASSIRAPGDYSYERYF. The CDR3 nucleotides are TGTGCCAGTAGTATTCGCGCCCCCGGGGATTACTCCTACGAGCGGTACTTC.

This clonotype was seen many times. The rearrangement joins TRBV19 to TRBJ1-1; D uncertain. Germline V gene data show CDR1 as LNHDA and CDR2 as SQIVND (reference sequence). This CDR3 has 12 residues. Trimming removed 1 base at V and 7 bases at J, with 7 bases between. CDR3 nucleotide sequence: TGTGCCAGTAGTATAGGATTCCGTGAAGCTTTCTTT. The encoded protein is CASSIGFREAFF.

A remark on this clonotype: A much larger clone differs by one base, so this may be a read error. The chain is built from TRBV29-1 and TRBJ2-1; D gene ambiguous. Germline values: CDR1 SQVTM, CDR2 ANQGSEA. Trimming removed 3 bases from V and 0 bases from J, with 12 bases in between. There are 15 residues in the CDR3. The DNA of the CDR3 is TGCAGCGTTGAGTGGTGGCCCAGCTCCTACAATGAGCAGTTCTTC. As protein: CSVEWWPSSYNEQFF.

This clonotype was seen only a few times. The V call is TRBV27, the J call TRBJ2-4, with D perhaps being TRBD1 or TRBD2 (6 bases each). The germline gives CDR1 MNHEY, CDR2 SMNVEV (reference sequence). The CDR3 is 14 residues long. Trimming removed 2 bases at V and 3 bases at J, with 8 bases between. In nucleotides, the CDR3 is TGTGCCAGCAGTTTAAGGGGGGTCAAAAACATTCAGTACTTC. This encodes CASSLRGVKNIQYF.